Detailed here is one T cell receptor beta chain. What it recognizes is unknown. Germline V lookup: CDR1 SEHNR, CDR2 FQNEAQ (reference sequence). With 7 bases clipped from V and 6 bases from J, the junction kept 9 bases outside the gene matches. This CDR3 has 16 residues. This record belongs to a study of cytomegalovirus exposure and HLA in healthy donors. 60 Vbeta and 13 Jbeta primers were used in PCR. The authors' processing: Unique TCR beta chains totaled 65 million to 95 million in a later count, with roughly 10 million of them shared. Using immunoSEQ multiplex PCR, the repertoire was profiled, and TCRdb retains in-frame clones only, with some absent. The DNA was the basis for D and trimming; V, J and clone size are from that table. The data show 72,000 or so clones, roughly 74% seen once. Study-level points and caveats: Researchers reported in a later analysis that common viral pathogens appeared linked to several top clusters.

The clonotype was recovered from a human donor in good health. Sequences were obtained from PBMCs. The chain combines TRBV7-9 with TRBJ2-1; 13 bases match TRBD2. The CDR3 region has the DNA TGTGCCAGCACCCCGAGAGGGACTAGCGGGACCAATGAGCAGTTCTTC. Amino acids: CASTPRGTSGTNEQFF.